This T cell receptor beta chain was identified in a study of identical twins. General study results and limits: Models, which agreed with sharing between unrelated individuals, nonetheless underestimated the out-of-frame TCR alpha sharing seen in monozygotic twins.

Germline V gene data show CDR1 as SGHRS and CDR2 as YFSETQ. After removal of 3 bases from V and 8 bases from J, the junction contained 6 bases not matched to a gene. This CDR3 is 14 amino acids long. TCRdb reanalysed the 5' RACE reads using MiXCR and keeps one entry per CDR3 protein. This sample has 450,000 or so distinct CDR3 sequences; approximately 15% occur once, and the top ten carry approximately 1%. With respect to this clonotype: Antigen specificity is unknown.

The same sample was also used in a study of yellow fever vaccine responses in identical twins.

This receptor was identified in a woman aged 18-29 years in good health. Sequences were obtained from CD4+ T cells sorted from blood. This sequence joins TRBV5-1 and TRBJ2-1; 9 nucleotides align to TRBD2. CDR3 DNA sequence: TGCGCCAGCAGCTCTGCCTTAGCGGGAGATGAGCAGTTCTTC. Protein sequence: CASSSALAGDEQFF.